The 21 T cell receptor beta chains below come from one sample, sequenced in a study of naive and memory T cell subsets. Regarding treatment: skin biopsy from PPD injection site in Mantoux-positive individual. An oligonucleotide containing a UMI was ligated to the 3' end of TCR cDNA. Four PCR rounds used nested alpha and beta constant region primers plus the SP2 primer. Each CDR3 protein is one row after TCRdb ran MiXCR on the UMI-ligation and nested PCR reads. Of approximately 21,000 distinct CDR3 sequences in the sample, 4.5% to 7% are singletons; the top ten hold under 7.5%. Sequences were derived from skin, sampled from a tuberculin skin test site. These receptors were obtained from an adult in good health.

This clonotype has ten or more counts. This chain's CDR3 is CASRGEERQPSYEQYF. CDR3 nucleotide sequence: TGCGCCAGCAGGGGGGAAGAGCGACAACCCTCCTACGAGCAGTACTTC. V usage is TRBV5-1 and J usage is TRBJ2-7, with D perhaps given as TRBD1 or TRBD2 (5 bases each). From germline, CDR1 is SGHRS and CDR2 YFSETQ. The CDR3 covers 16 residues. V was cut by 5 bases and J by 0 bases, with 18 bases left in between.

The table lists this clonotype with a few counts. The junction does not match germline at one end; this may be a read error. The V gene is TRBV28, the J gene TRBJ1-1; 7 bases match TRBD1. The CDR3 contains 12 residues. Germline V gene sequence: CDR1 MDHEN, CDR2 SYDVKM. The chain's CDR3 is CASRFGRGQNTF. The CDR3 nucleotides are TGTGCCAGCCGGTTCGGAAGGGGACAGAACACCTTT.

This clonotype was recorded many times. The chain employs TRBV28 and TRBJ2-7; D is unclear. The germline CDR1 and CDR2 sequences are MDHEN and SYDVKM. Trimming pared 6 bases from V and 3 bases from J, leaving 15 bases between. The CDR3 totals 14 residues. The CDR3, as DNA: TGTGCCAGCAGCTCGCTTATGGGAAGCTACGAGCAGTACTTC. Its protein product is CASSSLMGSYEQYF.

There are many counts of this clonotype. The chain carries TRBV19 and TRBJ1-5; D might be TRBD1 (6 bases). V was trimmed by 7 bases and J by 2 bases, leaving 15 bases between them. The CDR3 covers 15 residues. From germline, CDR1 is LNHDA and CDR2 SQIVND (reference sequence). CDR3 in DNA: TGTGCCAGTATGGACCGGTCAGGGGGCAATCAGCCCCAGCATTTT. It specifies CASMDRSGGNQPQHF. The whole variable domain, remainder taken from reference TRBV19 and TRBJ1-5, is DGGITQSPKYLFRKEGQNVTLSCEQNLNHDAMYWYRQDPGQGLRLIYYSQIVNDFQKGDIAEGYSVSREKKESFPLTVTSAQKNPTAFYLCASMDRSGGNQPQHFGDGTRLSIL.

This clonotype was picked up many times. This chain uses TRBV13 with TRBJ1-1; maybe TRBD1 (5 bases). The ends were cut back, 6 bases at V and 0 bases at J, with 8 bases in the middle. The CDR3 consists of 13 residues. Germline CDR1 and CDR2: PRHDT and FYEKMQ (reference sequence). The CDR3 reads CASRGLVNTEAFF. For the CDR3, the DNA is TGTGCCAGCAGGGGGCTGGTGAACACTGAAGCTTTCTTT.

This clonotype was found many times. The chain has TRBV7-8 and TRBJ2-7; 12 nucleotides line up with TRBD2. Trimming removed 7 bases from V and 7 bases from J; junction bases left unmatched: 11. The germline V gene has CDR1 SGHVS and CDR2 FQNEAQ. This CDR3 spans 15 amino acids. The CDR3 DNA reads as TGTGCCAGCACCCCCCGACTAGCGGGAGTTGGGGAGCAGTACTTC. The encoded protein is CASTPRLAGVGEQYF.

This clonotype was seen many times. The chain is built from TRBV28 and TRBJ2-7, with 7 bases lining up with TRBD1. CDR3 length equals 15 residues. Germline V gene data show CDR1 as MDHEN and CDR2 as SYDVKM. With V trimmed by 6 bases and J by 0 bases, 8 bases remained unmatched. CDR3: CASSPSGTASYEQYF. The CDR3 nucleotides are TGTGCCAGCAGCCCATCGGGGACAGCCTCCTACGAGCAGTACTTC. Full variable domain (outside the CDR3, taken from reference TRBV28 and TRBJ2-7): DVKVTQSSRYLVKRTGEKVFLECVQDMDHENMFWYRQDPGLGLRLIYFSYDVKMKEKGDIPEGYSVSREKKERFSLILESASTNQTSMYLCASSPSGTASYEQYFGPGTRLTVT.

The chain joins TRBV10-3 to TRBJ2-7; 7 bases are a match to TRBD2. V was clipped by 0 bases and J by 0 bases; unmatched bases: 2. The CDR3 loop spans 15 amino acids. In germline, CDR1 is ENHRY, CDR2 SYGVKD. CDR3 in amino acids: CAISESRTSSYEQYF. DNA for the CDR3: TGTGCCATCAGTGAGTCTAGGACTAGCTCCTACGAGCAGTACTTC.

By share of the sample, this clonotype is medium-sized. This rearrangement joins TRBV6-1 to TRBJ2-6; D not certain. The CDR3 spans 14 residues. The germline V and J ends were trimmed by 6 bases and 1 base, with 7 bases remaining between them. In germline, CDR1 is MNHNS, CDR2 SASEGT. The CDR3 region has the DNA TGTGCCAGCAGATCCCCTTCTGGGGCCAACGTCCTGACTTTC. Translation gives CASRSPSGANVLTF.

This clonotype was recorded a few times. V gene TRBV11-3 combines with J gene TRBJ2-1; D may be TRBD2 (5 bases). With 2 bases removed from V and 8 bases from J, the gap between germline ends came to 10 bases. Germline V gives CDR1 SGHNT, CDR2 YENEEA. The CDR3 is 13 residues long. The CDR3 nucleotides are TGTGCCAGCAGCTTATCCCTAGCAGATGAGCAGTTCTTC. Translated, it gives CASSLSLADEQFF.

This clonotype was observed at least ten times. CDR3 amino acids: CSVDGLAGGFNEQFF. CDR3 sequence (DNA): TGCAGCGTTGACGGACTAGCGGGAGGGTTCAATGAGCAGTTCTTC. The chain is built from TRBV29-1 and TRBJ2-1, with TRBD2 matching over 15 bases. Germline V CDR1 and CDR2: SQVTM, ANQGSEA. CDR3 length: 15 amino acids. Trimming took 3 bases from V and 6 from J; bases not matched to a gene: 3.

By sample fraction, this clonotype is medium-sized. V usage is TRBV19 and J usage is TRBJ2-1; TRBD2 aligns across 11 bases. The CDR3 has 15 residues. V lost 5 bases and J lost 7; bases outside the gene matches: 7. The germline CDR1 and CDR2 sequences are LNHDA and SQIVND (reference sequence). The CDR3 reads CASSATSGIVNEQFF. The CDR3 bases are TGTGCCAGTAGTGCGACTAGCGGGATTGTAAATGAGCAGTTCTTC.

The chain links TRBV2 to TRBJ1-4, with D maybe TRBD1 (5 bases). CDR3 length: 15 amino acids. Trimming pared 1 base from V and 8 bases from J, leaving 14 bases between. Per the germline V gene, CDR1 is SNHLY and CDR2 is FYNNEI. CDR3 protein: CASSEGPGSREKLFF. CDR3 DNA sequence: TGTGCCAGCAGTGAAGGGCCAGGGTCCAGGGAAAAACTGTTTTTT.

In its sample, this clonotype was seen many times. The CDR3 reads CASSYDGRGTGELFF. Written as DNA, the CDR3 is TGTGCCAGCAGTTACGACGGGAGAGGTACCGGGGAGCTGTTTTTT. The chain combines TRBV6-5 with TRBJ2-2, with D perhaps matching TRBD2 (6 bases). The CDR3 runs to 15 residues. Deletions cut 2 bases from V and 5 bases from J, with 12 bases between. Germline V gives CDR1 MNHEY, CDR2 SVGAGI.

This clonotype was seen at least ten times. The chain uses TRBV20-1 and TRBJ2-1; D may match TRBD1 or TRBD2 (5 bases each). The CDR3 loop spans 12 amino acids. CDR1 DFQATT and CDR2 SNEGSKA come from the germline V gene (reference sequence). V lost 5 bases to trimming and J lost 3 bases, with 8 bases between them. The CDR3, as DNA: TGCAGTGCTGGGGGAAGCTACAATGAGCAGTTCTTC. The encoded protein is CSAGGSYNEQFF.

The chain employs TRBV10-3 and TRBJ1-1; D not resolved. Trimming left V 3 bases short and J 5 bases short, with 10 bases between. The CDR3 runs 13 residues. Germline loops: CDR1 ENHRY, CDR2 SYGVKD. The CDR3: CAISDLDGTEAFF. The CDR3 DNA reads as TGTGCCATCAGTGACCTAGACGGAACTGAAGCTTTCTTT.

This clonotype was recorded many times. V and J are TRBV6-5 and TRBJ1-5, with 8 bases matching TRBD1. The CDR3 sequence is 15 residues long. Germline CDR1 and CDR2: MNHEY and SVGAGI. V shed 6 bases and J 0 bases; nucleotides not matched to a gene: 4. CDR3 bases: TGTGCCAGCAGACCGGACAGGGATAGCAATCAGCCCCAGCATTTT. Its protein product is CASRPDRDSNQPQHF.

This clonotype was observed many times. This chain connects TRBV10-3 to TRBJ2-7; D gene unclear. Germline loops: CDR1 ENHRY, CDR2 SYGVKD. V gave up 8 bases and J gave up 1 base, with 6 bases separating them. This CDR3 region has 11 residues. The CDR3 protein is CAISGSYEQYF. The DNA of the CDR3 is TGTGCCATCTCGGGTTCCTACGAGCAGTACTTC.

This clonotype was picked up many times. V is TRBV12-3 or TRBV12-4 and J is TRBJ2-3; no definite D call. The V gene lost 0 bases and the J gene lost 5 bases, with 6 bases spanning the gap. The CDR3 totals 13 residues. CDR3 residues: CASSLALLDTQYF. In nucleotides, the CDR3 is TGTGCCAGCAGTTTAGCGCTGTTAGATACGCAGTATTTT.

The chain has TRBV27 and TRBJ2-1, with D maybe TRBD2 (5 bases). The germline CDR1 and CDR2 sequences are MNHEY and SMNVEV (reference sequence). The CDR3 is 15 residues long. The V gene lost 2 bases and the J gene lost 5 bases, with 13 bases spanning the gap. The CDR3 nucleotides are TGTGCCAGCAGTTTAAGGGCGGGCCGAGACAATGAGCAGTTCTTC. The encoded protein is CASSLRAGRDNEQFF.

This clonotype came up many times. V is TRBV7-2 and J is TRBJ2-7; 14 positions match TRBD2. The CDR3 spans 17 residues. Germline-derived CDR1 and CDR2 are SGHTA and FQGNSA. Germline trimming cut 4 bases from V and 5 bases from J; bases unmatched to any gene: 10. This chain's CDR3 is CASSSRVGGLAGDEQYF. The CDR3, as DNA: TGTGCCAGCAGCTCCAGGGTTGGGGGACTAGCGGGAGACGAGCAGTACTTC.